This T cell receptor beta chain was recorded in a study of CXCR3-negative and CXCR3-positive naive CD8 T cells. Sorts performed in triplicate captured over 250,000 cells each from every CD8+ T cell subset. Naive CD8+ T cells had a CD45RO-CCR7+CD27+CD95- phenotype. The libraries of TRB cDNA were constructed through 5' RACE using UMI labels. After re-calling the 5' RACE reads, TCRdb lists one entry per CDR3 protein, DNA absent. The sample totals 55,000 to 75,000 distinct CDR3 sequences; its top ten clones hold approximately 0.71%. The CDR3 runs 16 residues. Germline CDR1 reads SEHNR; CDR2 reads FQNEAQ (reference sequence). Regarding the study as a whole: In CXCR3-positive naive cells, the TRB CDR3s were more hydrophobic than in CXCR3-negative naive cells. CXCR3 expression partially decreased after cryopreservation; most assays used fresh PBMCs. Within a donor, both naive subsets shared TRBV-TRBJ usage, unlike memory cells.

Of note for this clonotype: Its antigen is not identified.

The chain employs TRBV7-9 and TRBJ2-2; the TCRdb call, TRBD2, lacks DNA for checking. The sequenced sample consisted of naive CXCR3+ CD8+ T cells from blood. The subset here: CD45RO-CCR7+CD27+CD95- naive CD8+ T cells expressing CXCR3 (TNR3+). The receptor was isolated from a human donor in good health. Some clones in this sample may be carry-over from other donors' samples. CDR3 region: CASTHDRSGITGELFF.